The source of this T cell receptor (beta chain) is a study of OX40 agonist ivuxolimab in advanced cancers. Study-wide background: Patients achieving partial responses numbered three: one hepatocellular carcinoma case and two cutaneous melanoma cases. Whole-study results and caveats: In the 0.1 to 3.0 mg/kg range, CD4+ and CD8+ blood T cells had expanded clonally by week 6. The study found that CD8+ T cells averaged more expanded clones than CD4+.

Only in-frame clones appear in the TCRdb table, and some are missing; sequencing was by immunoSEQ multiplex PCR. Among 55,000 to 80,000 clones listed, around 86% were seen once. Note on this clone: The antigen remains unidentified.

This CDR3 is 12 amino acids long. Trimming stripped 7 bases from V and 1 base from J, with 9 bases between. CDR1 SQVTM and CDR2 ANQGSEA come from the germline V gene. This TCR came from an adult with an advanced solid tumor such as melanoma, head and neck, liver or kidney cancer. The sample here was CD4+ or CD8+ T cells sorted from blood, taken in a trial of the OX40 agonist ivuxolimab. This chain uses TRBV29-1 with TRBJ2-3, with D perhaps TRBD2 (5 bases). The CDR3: CSAKEGTDTQYF. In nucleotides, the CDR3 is TGCAGCGCTAAGGAGGGCACAGATACGCAGTATTTT.